A single sample is the source of the 12 T cell receptor beta chains below, sequenced in a study of T cells in Graves' hyperthyroidism and ophthalmopathy (dated by TCRdb to between 2017 and 2020). The library was obtained by multiplex PCR. TCRdb names Illumina HiSeq 2000 as the instrument used. TCR beta CDR3 regions were amplified from RNA transcripts. A first-round RT-PCR of the TCR CDR3 used the HTBI primer set with the Qiagen OneStep RT-PCR kit. TCRdb handled the public reads itself, with Q25 trimming in fastp and clone calling in MiXCR, and kept productive beta chains. Identical CDR3 proteins give one entry, which carries the most common genes and DNA. The sample records roughly 500,000 distinct CDR3 sequences, around a quarter of which are singletons. The ten most abundant clones make up about 11% of the sample. The specimen sequenced was blood. The receptors come from a woman between 25 and 40 years old with Graves' ophthalmopathy.

This clonotype has just a few counts. V and J are TRBV6-1 and TRBJ1-1; maybe TRBD1 (5 bases). Germline-derived CDR1 and CDR2 are MNHNS and SASEGT. The CDR3 runs to 12 residues. V was trimmed by 7 bases and J by 5 bases, leaving 11 bases between them. The DNA of the CDR3 is TGTGCCAGCATCCAAAGGGGTACTGAAGCTTTCTTT. Its translation is CASIQRGTEAFF.

The V and J genes are TRBV4-1 and TRBJ2-7, with D possibly being TRBD2 (5 bases). Per germline, CDR1 MGHRA and CDR2 YSYEKL. Trimming shortened V by 4 bases and J by 2 bases, and 18 bases separated the two germline ends. CDR3 length equals 16 residues. CDR3 coding DNA: TGCGCCAGCAGCCGCGCGTGGACTCGGGGAACCTACGAGCAGTACTTC. It codes for CASSRAWTRGTYEQYF.

This clonotype occurred a few times. The chain links TRBV5-1 to TRBJ1-6; no definite D call. There are 17 residues in the CDR3. The V gene's germline CDR1 is SGHRS and CDR2 YFSETQ. V was clipped by 4 bases and J by 0 bases, with 14 bases between them. In nucleotides, the CDR3 is TGCGCCAGCAGCCTCGGCGGAGGGAGCTCCTATAATTCACCCCTCCACTTT. Protein: CASSLGGGSSYNSPLHF.

The genes are TRBV12-3 or TRBV12-4 and TRBJ2-5; 8 nucleotides agree with TRBD2. After removal of 5 bases from V and 2 bases from J, the junction contained 4 bases not matched to a gene. This CDR3 is 14 amino acids long. The DNA of the CDR3 is TGTGCCAGCAGTACGACTAGCGCGCAAGAGACCCAGTACTTC. It specifies CASSTTSAQETQYF.

This clonotype was counted at least ten times. The V gene is TRBV9, the J gene TRBJ2-5; 10 nucleotides align to TRBD2. Trimming took 0 bases from V and 5 from J; bases not matched to a gene: 10. The CDR3 totals 17 residues. Germline CDR1 and CDR2: SGDLS and YYNGEE. CDR3 region: CASSVGGSGGAVETQYF. The CDR3 DNA follows: TGTGCCAGCAGCGTAGGAGGAAGCGGGGGGGCCGTGGAGACCCAGTACTTC.

This clonotype came up many times. The chain has TRBV11-2 and TRBJ2-2; TRBD2 might be the D (7 bases). Germline V CDR1 and CDR2: SGHAT, FQNNGV. The V and J ends lost 10 bases and 4 bases respectively, with 16 bases between them. There are 14 residues in the CDR3. The CDR3 DNA is TGTGCCAACCCGGGGGGCGGACCCACCGGGGAGCTGTTTTTT. Amino acids: CANPGGGPTGELFF.

This clonotype was found a few times. This chain uses TRBV6-1 with TRBJ1-2; D remains unclear. Germline lookup yields CDR1 MNHNS and CDR2 SASEGT. CDR3 size: 14 residues. V was clipped by 1 base and J by 4 bases, with 10 bases between them. The CDR3: CASSEGWGGYGYTF. The CDR3 DNA is TGTGCCAGCAGTGAAGGTTGGGGAGGCTATGGCTACACCTTC.

The rearrangement links TRBV7-8 to TRBJ1-5, with D possibly TRBD1 on 6 matching bases. Trimming left V 5 bases short and J 2 bases short, with 19 bases between. This CDR3 contains 17 residues. Germline V gene data show CDR1 as SGHVS and CDR2 as FQNEAQ. The CDR3 DNA reads as TGTGCCAGCAGCCCGGGGTCGGGGGGCTGGGGCAATCAGCCCCAGCATTTT. Its translation: CASSPGSGGWGNQPQHF. Drawing the rest from reference TRBV7-8 and TRBJ1-5, the complete variable domain is GAGVSQSPRYKVAKRGQDVALRCDPISGHVSLFWYQQALGQGPEFLTYFQNEAQLDKSGLPSDRFFAERPEGSVSTLKIQRTQQEDSAVYLCASSPGSGGWGNQPQHFGDGTRLSIL.

The V call is TRBV2, the J call TRBJ1-1; D is uncertain. CDR1 is SNHLY and CDR2 is FYNNEI in the germline V gene. This CDR3 spans 13 amino acids. Trimming pared 5 bases from V and 0 bases from J, leaving 7 bases between. CDR3 sequence: CASSRAVNTEAFF. CDR3 bases: TGTGCCAGCAGTAGGGCAGTGAACACTGAAGCTTTCTTT.

This clonotype was detected many times. The chain links TRBV19 to TRBJ1-5; no clear D. V lost 1 base and J lost 1, with 5 bases in between. There are 14 residues in the CDR3. Germline assignment: CDR1 LNHDA and CDR2 SQIVND (reference sequence). In DNA form, the CDR3 reads TGTGCCAGTAGTATAGGGGCAAGCAATCAGCCCCAGCATTTT. It codes for CASSIGASNQPQHF.

In its sample, this clonotype was seen many times. CDR3 loop: CASSQDSFGVSYEQYF. DNA of the CDR3: TGCGCCAGCAGCCAAGATTCTTTTGGGGTATCCTACGAGCAGTACTTC. The gene calls are TRBV4-1 and TRBJ2-7; D not certain. Germline assignment: CDR1 MGHRA and CDR2 YSYEKL. With 0 bases removed from V and 1 base from J, the gap between germline ends came to 13 bases. There are 16 residues in the CDR3.

This clonotype appeared many times. This chain uses TRBV19 with TRBJ2-2; the D is unclear. The CDR3 spans 12 residues. Trimming removed 4 bases at V and 9 bases at J, with 9 bases between. The germline gives CDR1 LNHDA, CDR2 SQIVND (reference sequence). The CDR3 sequence is CASSSRTRELFF. CDR3 DNA sequence: TGTGCCAGTAGTAGTCGGACCCGGGAGCTGTTTTTT.